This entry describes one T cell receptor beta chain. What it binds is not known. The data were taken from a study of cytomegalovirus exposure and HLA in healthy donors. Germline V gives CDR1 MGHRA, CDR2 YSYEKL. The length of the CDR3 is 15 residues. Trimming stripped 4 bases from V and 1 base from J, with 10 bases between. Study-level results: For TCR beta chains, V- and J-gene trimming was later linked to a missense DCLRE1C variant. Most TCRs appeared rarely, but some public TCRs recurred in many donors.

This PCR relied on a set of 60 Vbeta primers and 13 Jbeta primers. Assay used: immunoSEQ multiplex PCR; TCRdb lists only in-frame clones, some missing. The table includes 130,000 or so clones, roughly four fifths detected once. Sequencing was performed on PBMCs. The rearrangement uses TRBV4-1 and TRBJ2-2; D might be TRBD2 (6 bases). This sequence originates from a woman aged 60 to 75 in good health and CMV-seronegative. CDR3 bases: TGCGCCAGCAGCCGAATCGGGGGGAACACCGGGGAGCTGTTTTTT. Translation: CASSRIGGNTGELFF.